Below, 21 T cell receptor beta chains from the same sample are listed, as sequenced in a study of T cell responses to AZD1222 COVID-19 vaccine. Assay used: immunoSEQ multiplex PCR; TCRdb lists only in-frame clones, some missing. The repertoire holds approximately 150,000 clones, with approximately 90% as singletons. The sequenced sample was peripheral blood, obtained on day 0 of AZD1222 vaccination. These receptors all stem from an adult in good health.

The V gene is TRBV27, the J gene TRBJ2-1, with D possibly being TRBD2 (5 bases). CDR1 MNHEY and CDR2 SMNVEV come from the germline V gene (reference sequence). Trimming pared 7 bases from V and 5 bases from J, leaving 15 bases between. This CDR3 has 14 amino acids. CDR3 residues: CASKPWGANNEQFF. CDR3 in DNA: TGTGCCAGCAAACCTTGGGGAGCCAACAATGAGCAGTTCTTC.

CDR3 coding DNA: TGTGCCAGCAGTTTAATTAGCGGGGGGGCGAAGACCCAGTACTTC. Amino acid sequence: CASSLISGGAKTQYF. The gene calls are TRBV27 and TRBJ2-5, with 11 nucleotides matching TRBD2. V lost 2 bases, J lost 6 bases, and 5 bases stayed unmatched. This CDR3 spans 15 amino acids. Germline V gene sequence: CDR1 MNHEY, CDR2 SMNVEV (reference sequence).

The chain employs TRBV6-1 and TRBJ1-2, with unresolved D. Germline assignment: CDR1 MNHNS and CDR2 SASEGT. Trimming took 0 bases from V and 4 from J, leaving 9 bases between them. The CDR3 loop spans 14 amino acids. Here the CDR3 reads CASSEADPSYGYTF. CDR3 in DNA: TGTGCCAGCAGTGAAGCGGACCCCTCCTATGGCTACACCTTC.

The J gene is TRBJ2-1, the V gene TRBV4-3; no clear D. The CDR3 consists of 16 residues. V was cut by 1 base and J by 0 bases, with 10 bases left in between. Germline CDR1 and CDR2: LGHNA and YSLEER. CDR3 nucleotides: TGCGCCAGCAGCCAAGGTGCCGCGAGCTCCTACAATGAGCAGTTCTTC. This encodes CASSQGAASSYNEQFF.

The chain combines TRBV5-1 with TRBJ1-4; D gene uncertain. This CDR3 has 16 amino acids. V was trimmed by 3 bases and J by 0 bases, leaving 12 bases between them. CDR1 is SGHRS and CDR2 is YFSETQ in the germline V gene. CDR3 loop: CASSSRSGATNEKLFF. CDR3 coding DNA: TGCGCCAGCAGCTCGCGATCAGGAGCAACTAATGAAAAACTGTTTTTT.

This chain connects TRBV7-2 to TRBJ2-1; the D gene is possibly TRBD2 (5 bases). Germline values: CDR1 SGHTA, CDR2 FQGNSA. The length of the CDR3 is 14 residues. The germline V and J ends were trimmed by 5 bases and 10 bases, with 18 bases remaining between them. CDR3 coding DNA: TGTGCCAGCAGCACCCGGGATCAAATAGGGGAGCAGTTCTTC. Translating it yields CASSTRDQIGEQFF.

The chain uses TRBV5-6 and TRBJ2-3, with a weak D call TRBD1 (5 bases). V lost 4 bases and J lost 4, with 13 bases in between. The length of the CDR3 is 14 residues. Germline V gene data show CDR1 as SGHDT and CDR2 as YYEEEE. CDR3 nucleotides: TGTGCCAGCAGCCACCGGAGCAGGGCAGATACGCAGTATTTT. Translated: CASSHRSRADTQYF.

This chain links TRBV3-1 (or the pseudogene TRBV3-2) with TRBJ2-3; D unresolved. Germline V gene lookup returns CDR1 LGHDT and CDR2 YNNKEL (reference sequence). The CDR3 contains 12 residues. V shed 6 bases and J shed 9 bases, with 13 bases lying between them. CDR3 bases: TGTGCCAGCAGTGAAGGACCTCAAACGCAGTATTTT. Residues: CASSEGPQTQYF.

The V call is TRBV6-6, the J call TRBJ1-2; 9 bases are a match to TRBD1. CDR1 and CDR2 (germline): MNHNY, SVGAGI (reference sequence). Trimming cost V 4 bases and J 2 bases; bases outside gene matches: 5. The CDR3 sequence is 15 residues long. For the CDR3, the DNA is TGTGCCAGCAGTTCGCGGACAGGGGAAAACTATGGCTACACCTTC. It encodes CASSSRTGENYGYTF.

V usage is TRBV18 and J usage is TRBJ1-4; D ambiguous. The V gene's germline CDR1 is KGHSH and CDR2 LQKENI. Trimming shortened V by 2 bases and J by 1 base, and 8 bases separated the two germline ends. The CDR3 runs to 15 residues. The CDR3 protein is CASSPAGRTNEKLFF. The CDR3 bases are TGTGCCAGCTCACCAGCAGGTAGAACTAATGAAAAACTGTTTTTT.

The chain has TRBV27 and TRBJ2-3; 10 nucleotides agree with TRBD1. This CDR3 contains 15 residues. Losses at the gene ends were 5 bases for V and 3 bases for J; bases not matched to a gene: 5. In germline, CDR1 is MNHEY, CDR2 SMNVEV (reference sequence). The CDR3 bases are TGTGCCAGCAGTCAGGACAGGGGGAAAACAGATACGCAGTATTTT. Its protein product is CASSQDRGKTDTQYF.

The V and J genes are TRBV4-3 and TRBJ2-1; 11 nucleotides line up with TRBD1. The CDR3 length is 16 residues. From germline, CDR1 is LGHNA and CDR2 YSLEER. Germline trimming cut 4 bases from V and 2 bases from J; bases unmatched to any gene: 4. CDR3 sequence: CASSPDRGPPYNEQFF. The CDR3 DNA reads as TGCGCCAGCAGCCCGGACAGGGGGCCTCCCTACAATGAGCAGTTCTTC.

The chain links TRBV7-9 to TRBJ2-7, with a weak D call TRBD2 (6 bases). V dropped 5 bases and J dropped 6 bases, with 17 bases sitting between them. This CDR3 contains 14 residues. CDR1 and CDR2 from the germline V gene are SEHNR and FQNEAQ (reference sequence). Here the CDR3 reads CASSSGLTGREQYF. For the CDR3, the DNA is TGTGCCAGCAGCAGCGGGCTTACCGGGCGCGAGCAGTACTTC.

The chain carries TRBV29-1 and TRBJ2-1; 10 bases fit TRBD2. This CDR3 has 16 residues. V lost 0 bases to trimming and J lost 5 bases; unmatched junction nucleotides: 7. CDR1 and CDR2 from the germline V gene are SQVTM and ANQGSEA. The CDR3 DNA is TGCAGCGTTGAAGACCGCGCACTAGCGGGGCACAATGAGCAGTTCTTC. It translates to CSVEDRALAGHNEQFF.

The chain joins TRBV4-1 to TRBJ2-1; D is unclear. The V end was cut by 1 base, the J end by 2 bases, with 24 bases between. The CDR3 runs to 20 residues. Germline CDR1 MGHRA, CDR2 YSYEKL. Here the CDR3 DNA reads TGCGCCAGCAGCCAAGGTTGGTCAGATCCACAGCTACCACCCTACAATGAGCAGTTCTTC. It is translated as CASSQGWSDPQLPPYNEQFF.

The CDR3 region is CASSPNAGTSSGNTIYF. The CDR3 coding sequence is TGTGCCAGCAGCCCGAACGCCGGGACGTCGTCTGGAAACACCATATATTTT. The chain couples TRBV7-6 to TRBJ1-3; the D gene is possibly TRBD1 (5 bases). This CDR3 comprises 17 residues. Trimming stripped 5 bases from V and 1 base from J, with 18 bases between. CDR1 is SGHVS and CDR2 is FNYEAQ in the germline V gene. Complete variable domain (other parts from reference TRBV7-6 and TRBJ1-3): GAGVSQSPRYKVTKRGQDVALRCDPISGHVSLYWYRQALGQGPEFLTYFNYEAQQDKSGLPNDRFSAERPEGSISTLTIQRTEQRDSAMYRCASSPNAGTSSGNTIYFGEGSWLTVV.

V and J are TRBV6-5 and TRBJ1-1; maybe TRBD1 (6 bases). The CDR3 has 13 residues. Germline V gene data show CDR1 as MNHEY and CDR2 as SVGAGI. The V end lost 4 bases, the J end lost 3 bases, and 9 bases lay between the germline ends. CDR3 loop: CASSWRGDTEAFF. The CDR3 DNA follows: TGTGCCAGCAGTTGGAGGGGGGACACTGAAGCTTTCTTT.

The rearrangement uses TRBV7-2 and TRBJ2-3; the match to TRBD2 covers 8 bases. CDR3 length: 14 amino acids. Germline CDR1 and CDR2: SGHTA and FQGNSA. J lost 9 bases, V lost 2 bases, and 7 bases had no gene match. DNA for the CDR3: TGTGCCAGCAGCTTATCCCGGGGGGGCTACACGCAGTATTTT. Its protein product is CASSLSRGGYTQYF.

This chain connects TRBV7-2 to TRBJ2-1; D may be TRBD1 (5 bases). The CDR3 sequence is 13 residues long. V lost 0 bases and J lost 9, with 9 bases in between. Looked up from germline, CDR1 is SGHTA and CDR2 is FQGNSA. The chain's CDR3 is CASSLAGVGEQFF. The DNA for the CDR3 is TGTGCCAGCAGCTTAGCAGGGGTGGGTGAGCAGTTCTTC.

This rearrangement joins TRBV9 to TRBJ2-7; 7 nucleotides match TRBD1. With 0 bases clipped from V and 4 bases from J, the junction kept 7 bases outside the gene matches. CDR3 length: 15 amino acids. Germline-derived CDR1 and CDR2 are SGDLS and YYNGEE. CDR3 region: CASSVGTGVLYEQYF. The CDR3 coding sequence is TGTGCCAGCAGCGTAGGAACAGGGGTTCTATACGAGCAGTACTTC.

The V call is TRBV3-1 (or the pseudogene TRBV3-2), the J call TRBJ1-5; the match to TRBD1 covers 7 bases. The CDR3 is 15 residues long. Germline CDR1 and CDR2: LGHDT and YNNKEL (reference sequence). Trimming at V came to 2 bases and at J to 2 bases, leaving 3 bases not matched to a gene. In DNA form, the CDR3 reads TGTGCCAGCAGCCAACACGACAGGGGCAATCAGCCCCAGCATTTT. Its protein is CASSQHDRGNQPQHF.